This T cell receptor beta chain came from a study of cytomegalovirus exposure and HLA in healthy donors. Overall study results and limits: Analyzed later, most CMV-associated TCR beta chains appeared HLA-restricted. Later, an analysis found that common viral pathogens appeared to be linked with several of the most significant clusters. Later genetic work tied a missense DCLRE1C variant to beta-chain V and J trimming. Owing to their indistinguishability, certain V segments, notably TRBV6-2 and TRBV6-3, were excluded.

As regards this clone: The antigen is unknown.

PCR involved 60 Vbeta and 13 Jbeta primers. The table came from immunoSEQ multiplex PCR; TCRdb's copy has only in-frame clones and leaves some out. The sample records roughly 220,000 clones, 82% being singletons. Between the trimmed V and J ends, which lost 10 bases and 4 bases, there was a span of 26 bases. Germline CDR1 reads LNHDA; CDR2 reads SQIVND (reference sequence). The CDR3 has 18 residues. Sequencing was carried out using PBMCs. V gene TRBV19 combines with J gene TRBJ2-6, with a possible D match to TRBD1 (5 bases). The source of this sequence is a woman between 40 and 50 years old in good health and CMV-seronegative. The CDR3 loop is CAKPKQTYQGIGANVLTF. In DNA form, the CDR3 reads TGTGCCAAGCCAAAGCAAACTTATCAGGGAATCGGGGCCAACGTCCTGACTTTC.